By its share, the clone carrying this T cell receptor (beta chain) is medium-sized. The germline gives CDR1 SQVTM, CDR2 ANQGSEA. The CDR3 runs 13 residues. Trimming removed 4 bases from V and 8 bases from J; junction bases left unmatched: 6. TCRdb itself ran the 5' RACE reads through MiXCR, one entry per CDR3 protein. The sample includes 5,300 or so distinct CDR3 sequences, 35% to 40% of them seen just once. Sequencing used memory CD4+ T cells sorted from blood. Subset defined: memory CD4+ T cells, CD4+CD45RO+CD25-. The clonotype comes from a female donor with breast cancer. The chain links TRBV29-1 to TRBJ2-3; 10 nucleotides line up with TRBD2. The DNA for the CDR3 is TGCAGCGTTGCGAGCGGGAGGGCCCGTACGCAGTATTTT. It encodes CSVASGRARTQYF.